The 8 T cell receptor beta chains in this list originate from one sample, sequenced in a study of blood T cells in healthy people across ages. A sample-barcoded 5' primer and a J-beta primer mix were used in a second PCR of roughly 7 to 12 cycles. Each CDR3 protein gets one entry after TCRdb re-called the 5' RACE reads with MiXCR. The sample yields 800,000 or so distinct CDR3 sequences, roughly 46% seen once. Material for sequencing was blood. The receptors derive from a man older than 75 in good health.

This clonotype was observed a handful of times. The gene calls are TRBV7-2 and TRBJ2-7; D is unresolved. Germline CDR1 is SGHTA and CDR2 is FQGNSA. This CDR3 has 14 amino acids. V lost 4 bases, J lost 0 bases, and 10 bases lay in between. The CDR3 nucleotides read TGTGCCAGCAGCTCTATGGCTGTCTCCTACGAGCAGTACTTC. This gives the protein CASSSMAVSYEQYF.

The chain links TRBV29-1 to TRBJ2-7; D possibly uses TRBD1 or TRBD2 (5 bases each). The V end lost 4 bases, the J end lost 7 bases, and 14 bases lay between the germline ends. The germline V gene encodes CDR1 SQVTM and CDR2 ANQGSEA. The CDR3 has 12 amino acids. For the CDR3, the DNA is TGCAGCGTTGGGGCAGGGCGAGGGGAGCAGTACTTC. This codes for CSVGAGRGEQYF.

The table lists this clonotype with many counts. This chain uses TRBV4-3 with TRBJ2-7, with 12 bases matching TRBD2. V dropped 1 base and J dropped 7; count of bases not matched to a gene: 8. This CDR3 spans 16 amino acids. In germline, CDR1 is LGHNA, CDR2 YSLEER. Here the CDR3 reads CASSQVLAGGYNEQYF. DNA for the CDR3: TGCGCCAGCAGCCAAGTGCTAGCGGGAGGGTACAATGAGCAGTACTTC.

This clonotype has more than one count but fewer than ten. The rearrangement joins TRBV5-1 to TRBJ2-1; perhaps TRBD2 as D (6 bases). The V gene lost 4 bases and the J gene lost 1 base, with 12 bases spanning the gap. CDR1 SGHRS and CDR2 YFSETQ come from the germline V gene. The CDR3 is 15 residues long. CDR3 nucleotides: TGCGCCAGCAGCCTGGACTATAATTCCTACAATGAGCAGTTCTTC. Residues: CASSLDYNSYNEQFF.

A word on this clonotype: A much larger clonotype is one base distant, so this may be a read error. CDR3 loop: CSVGGLVEHNEQYF. CDR3 nucleotides: TGCAGCGTTGGAGGACTAGTAGAACACAATGAGCAGTACTTC. This chain joins TRBV29-1 and TRBJ2-7; the match to TRBD2 covers 7 bases. CDR3 length: 14 residues. J lost 7 bases, V lost 4 bases, and 13 bases had no gene match. Germline CDR1 reads SQVTM; CDR2 reads ANQGSEA.

V usage is TRBV18 and J usage is TRBJ2-4; D is perhaps TRBD2 (5 bases). V lost 0 bases and J 6 bases, leaving 15 bases between the germline ends. The CDR3 has 16 amino acids. In germline, CDR1 is KGHSH, CDR2 LQKENI. CDR3 coding DNA: TGTGCCAGCTCACCACCGTCTGGAGGTATTAGAAACATTCAGTACTTC. This sequence encodes CASSPPSGGIRNIQYF. The whole variable domain, remainder taken from reference TRBV18 and TRBJ2-4, is NAGVMQNPRHLVRRRGQEARLRCSPMKGHSHVYWYRQLPEEGLKFMVYLQKENIIDESGMPKERFSAEFPKEGPSILRIQQVVRGDSAAYFCASSPPSGGIRNIQYFGAGTRLSVL.

The chain combines TRBV29-1 with TRBJ2-7, with 10 bases lining up with TRBD2. Germline-derived CDR1 and CDR2 are SQVTM and ANQGSEA. This CDR3 is 14 amino acids long. J lost 0 bases, V lost 7 bases, and 6 bases had no gene match. The CDR3 here is CSALGTSASYEQYF. The CDR3 DNA is TGCAGCGCCCTGGGGACTAGCGCCTCCTACGAGCAGTACTTC.

This chain connects TRBV6-5 to TRBJ2-1; D possibly corresponds to TRBD2 (6 bases). Trimming took off 0 bases at V and 7 bases at J, with 16 bases between the two ends. Germline loops: CDR1 MNHEY, CDR2 SVGAGI. CDR3 length equals 16 residues. Here the CDR3 DNA reads TGTGCCAGCAGTTACTCGAAAGTGGGAGGTGTGAATGAGCAGTTCTTC. It is translated as CASSYSKVGGVNEQFF.